What follows are 22 T cell receptor beta chains derived from one specimen sequenced in a study of OX40 agonist ivuxolimab in advanced cancers. Repertoires were generated with immunoSEQ multiplex PCR, while TCRdb's copy carries only in-frame clones and drops some. The data hold tens of thousands of clones, with over 80% observed a single time. The sequenced sample was CD4+ or CD8+ T cells sorted from blood, obtained in a trial of the OX40 agonist ivuxolimab. The receptors were sampled from an adult with an advanced solid tumor such as melanoma, head and neck, liver or kidney cancer.

This clone was observed a few times. CDR3 sequence reads: CASSQVPGGNTEAFF. As DNA, the CDR3 is TGCGCCAGCAGCCAAGTACCGGGAGGGAACACTGAAGCTTTCTTT. The chain has TRBV4-1 and TRBJ1-1; no clear D gene. Between the trimmed V and J ends, which lost 1 base and 1 base, there was a span of 10 bases. CDR3 length: 15 residues. Germline CDR1 and CDR2: MGHRA and YSYEKL.

The CDR3: CASSSLASTDTQYF. The CDR3 DNA reads as TGTGCCAGTAGCTCCTTAGCGAGCACAGATACGCAGTATTTT. The chain has TRBV19 and TRBJ2-3, with D possibly being TRBD2 (5 bases). The CDR3 spans 14 residues. V lost 6 bases to trimming and J lost 0 bases, with 10 bases between them. Germline CDR1 reads LNHDA; CDR2 reads SQIVND (reference sequence).

V usage is TRBV10-3 and J usage is TRBJ2-2; TRBD1 aligns across 8 bases. The germline CDR1 and CDR2 sequences are ENHRY and SYGVKD. The ends lost 10 bases at V and 7 bases at J; junction bases unmatched: 2. The CDR3 length is 11 residues. CDR3 in amino acids: CANGQGGELFF. The CDR3 DNA is TGTGCCAACGGACAGGGCGGGGAGCTGTTTTTT.

The chain couples TRBV5-1 to TRBJ2-7; no reliable D call. V was pared by 0 bases and J by 0 bases, with 13 bases between. The germline V gene has CDR1 SGHRS and CDR2 YFSETQ. This CDR3 comprises 16 residues. CDR3 in amino acids: CASSLAPSLSSYEQYF. For the CDR3, the DNA is TGCGCCAGCAGCTTGGCTCCCAGCCTTAGCTCCTACGAGCAGTACTTC. Using reference TRBV5-1 and TRBJ2-7 for the parts outside the CDR3, the full variable domain is KAGVTQTPRYLIKTRGQQVTLSCSPISGHRSVSWYQQTPGQGLQFLFEYFSETQRNKGNFPGRFSGRQFSNSRSEMNVSTLELGDSALYLCASSLAPSLSSYEQYFGPGTRLTVT.

This clone appeared once. J is TRBJ1-4 and V is TRBV2; 7 nucleotides agree with TRBD1. Germline-derived CDR1 and CDR2 are SNHLY and FYNNEI. After removal of 5 bases from V and 2 bases from J, the junction contained 5 bases not matched to a gene. The CDR3 extends over 15 amino acids. The CDR3 nucleotides read TGTGCCAGCAGTCCACCGACAGGGACTAATGAAAAACTGTTTTTT. This gives the protein CASSPPTGTNEKLFF. Based on the CDR3 plus reference TRBV2 and TRBJ1-4, the full variable domain is EPEVTQTPSHQVTQMGQEVILRCVPISNHLYFYWYRQILGQKVEFLVSFYNNEISEKSEIFDDQFSVERPDGSNFTLKIRSTKLEDSAMYFCASSPPTGTNEKLFFGSGTQLSVL.

The chain combines TRBV18 with TRBJ2-2, with 13 bases aligning to TRBD2. Trimming cost V 5 bases and J 5 bases; bases outside gene matches: 2. CDR3 length equals 15 residues. Germline V gene lookup returns CDR1 KGHSH and CDR2 LQKENI. This CDR3 reads CASSSGLAGTGELFF. The DNA for the CDR3 is TGTGCCAGCTCATCGGGACTAGCGGGGACCGGGGAGCTGTTTTTT.

The V gene is TRBV7-2, the J gene TRBJ2-2; the D call may be TRBD1 or TRBD2 (5 bases each). The CDR3 runs to 14 residues. Between the trimmed V and J ends, which lost 2 bases and 7 bases, there was a span of 11 bases. CDR1 and CDR2 from the germline V gene are SGHTA and FQGNSA. The CDR3 region is CASSLLGRGGELFF. The CDR3 DNA sequence: TGTGCCAGCAGCTTATTGGGACGGGGCGGGGAGCTGTTTTTT.

This clone has more than one count but fewer than ten. The V gene is TRBV19, the J gene TRBJ2-3; 14 bases agree with TRBD2. CDR1 is LNHDA, CDR2 SQIVND, per germline (reference sequence). The CDR3 extends over 16 amino acids. Unmatched junction bases numbered 7, after V lost 5 bases and J lost 6 bases. In DNA form, the CDR3 reads TGTGCCAGTAGTCCGAGACTAGCGGGGGGGCCGGATACGCAGTATTTT. Protein sequence: CASSPRLAGGPDTQYF.

This clone has only a few counts. This chain connects TRBV5-4 to TRBJ2-1; TRBD2 might be the D (5 bases). From germline, CDR1 is SGHNT and CDR2 YYREEE (reference sequence). CDR3 size: 13 residues. Trimming stripped 9 bases from V and 2 bases from J, with 12 bases between. This CDR3 reads CATNQEAYNEQFF. Written as DNA, the CDR3 is TGTGCCACAAATCAGGAGGCCTACAATGAGCAGTTCTTC.

The V gene is TRBV27, the J gene TRBJ2-7, with 13 nucleotides matching TRBD2. CDR3 length: 19 amino acids. Unmatched junction bases numbered 15, after V lost 6 bases and J lost 1 base. The germline V gene encodes CDR1 MNHEY and CDR2 SMNVEV (reference sequence). CDR3 DNA sequence: TGTGCCAGCAGCCGGTCCGGACTAGCGGGAGATTTTTTTTCCTACGAGCAGTACTTC. Translating it yields CASSRSGLAGDFFSYEQYF.

The genes are TRBV7-6 and TRBJ2-5; unclear D gene. This CDR3 is 12 amino acids long. In germline, CDR1 is SGHVS, CDR2 FNYEAQ. Deletions cut 0 bases from V and 5 bases from J, with 4 bases between. The CDR3 DNA sequence: TGTGCCAGCAGCTTAGCGCTTGAGACCCAGTACTTC. The encoded protein is CASSLALETQYF.

This clone was seen only once. The chain links TRBV6-1 to TRBJ1-1; 7 bases fit TRBD1. This CDR3 is 11 amino acids long. V gave up 8 bases and J gave up 7 bases; unmatched junction bases: 4. Germline assignment: CDR1 MNHNS and CDR2 SASEGT. In nucleotides, the CDR3 is TGTGCCAGCGGGCGGACAGGTGAAGCTTTCTTT. Translation: CASGRTGEAFF.

The chain couples TRBV10-3 to TRBJ1-6; 7 bases match TRBD1. Germline-derived CDR1 and CDR2 are ENHRY and SYGVKD. The CDR3 spans 15 residues. This chain's CDR3 is CTTGAQSSYNSPLHF. CDR3 DNA: TGTACCACAGGGGCACAGAGCTCCTATAATTCACCCCTCCACTTT.

This chain connects TRBV9 to TRBJ2-2; a weak D match, TRBD2 (6 bases). V lost 5 bases and J lost 7, with 18 bases in between. Germline CDR1 and CDR2: SGDLS and YYNGEE. The CDR3 has 15 amino acids. The CDR3 sequence is CASSAWGEVGGELFF. Written as DNA, the CDR3 is TGTGCCAGCAGTGCCTGGGGGGAGGTTGGCGGGGAGCTGTTTTTT.

V gene TRBV15 combines with J gene TRBJ2-5; 8 bases map to TRBD2. The germline V gene encodes CDR1 LNHNV and CDR2 YYDKDF (reference sequence). J lost 5 bases, V lost 2 bases, and 13 bases had no gene match. This CDR3 spans 17 amino acids. CDR3 DNA: TGTGCCACCAGCAGACCCTCGAGTGCGGGGGGCAGGGAGACCCAGTACTTC. Protein product: CATSRPSSAGGRETQYF.

The CDR3 sequence is CASSRTDTQYF. The DNA of the CDR3 is TGTGCCAGCAGCCGTACCGATACGCAGTATTTT. V and J are TRBV4-2 and TRBJ2-3, with no clear D. CDR3 length equals 11 residues. The V end lost 4 bases, the J end lost 6 bases, and 5 bases lay between the germline ends. Germline V gene data show CDR1 as LGHNA and CDR2 as YNFKEQ.

The chain uses TRBV5-1 and TRBJ2-7, with 7 bases that match TRBD2. Trimming took 0 bases from V and 2 from J; bases not matched to a gene: 2. This CDR3 contains 14 residues. Germline V gene sequence: CDR1 SGHRS, CDR2 YFSETQ. CDR3 in amino acids: CASSLGAGPYEQYF. The CDR3 coding sequence is TGCGCCAGCAGCTTGGGAGCGGGACCCTACGAGCAGTACTTC.

J is TRBJ2-4 and V is TRBV11-3, with 9 bases aligning to TRBD2. The CDR3 covers 16 residues. Germline V gene lookup returns CDR1 SGHNT and CDR2 YENEEA. Trimming at V came to 1 base and at J to 8 bases, leaving 9 bases not matched to a gene. CDR3: CASSLGASGTGDIQYF. The CDR3 region has the DNA TGTGCCAGCAGCTTAGGGGCTAGCGGGACCGGGGACATTCAGTACTTC.

The chain recombines TRBV7-3 with TRBJ1-6; TRBD1 might be the D (5 bases). The CDR3 consists of 15 residues. Germline values: CDR1 SGHTA, CDR2 FQGTGA. With 2 bases removed from V and 8 bases from J, the gap between germline ends came to 13 bases. The DNA of the CDR3 is TGTGCCAGCAGCTTAGGTGGCAGGGCTGATTCACCCCTCCACTTT. This encodes CASSLGGRADSPLHF.

The chain is built from TRBV7-8 and TRBJ2-5, with D unresolved. This CDR3 is 17 amino acids long. Germline-derived CDR1 and CDR2 are SGHVS and FQNEAQ. V lost 1 base to trimming and J lost 2 bases, with 17 bases between them. The CDR3 DNA follows: TGTGCCAGCAGCTTAGGGTCGTTTGTAACAGCTCAAGAGACCCAGTACTTC. It specifies CASSLGSFVTAQETQYF.

This clone has only a few counts. The chain is built from TRBV7-9 and TRBJ1-5; D ambiguous. Deletions cut 5 bases from V and 7 bases from J, with 18 bases between. The germline V gene has CDR1 SEHNR and CDR2 FQNEAQ (reference sequence). CDR3 length: 15 amino acids. DNA of the CDR3: TGTGCCAGCAGCCGCCTCGGAGGGTCCGGGCAGCCCCAGCATTTT. This codes for CASSRLGGSGQPQHF.

This clone was seen a few times. J is TRBJ2-6 and V is TRBV2; the D gene could be TRBD1 or TRBD2 (5 bases each). The CDR3 sequence is 17 residues long. Germline V gene lookup returns CDR1 SNHLY and CDR2 FYNNEI. Trimming took 5 bases from V and 0 from J, leaving 14 bases between them. The CDR3 DNA follows: TGTGCCAGCAGTTTATCCGGGACGGTCTCTGGGGCCAACGTCCTGACTTTC. Protein product: CASSLSGTVSGANVLTF.